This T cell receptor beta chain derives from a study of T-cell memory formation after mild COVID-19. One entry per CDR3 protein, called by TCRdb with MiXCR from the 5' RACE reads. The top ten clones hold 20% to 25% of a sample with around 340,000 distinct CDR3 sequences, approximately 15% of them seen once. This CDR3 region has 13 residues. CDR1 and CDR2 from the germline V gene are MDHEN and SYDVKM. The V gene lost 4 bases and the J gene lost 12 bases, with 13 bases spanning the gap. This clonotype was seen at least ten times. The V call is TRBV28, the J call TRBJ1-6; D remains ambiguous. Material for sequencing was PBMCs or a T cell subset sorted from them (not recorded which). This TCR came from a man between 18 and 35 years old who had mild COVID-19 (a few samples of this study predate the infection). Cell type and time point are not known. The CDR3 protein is CASSYQLRQPLHF. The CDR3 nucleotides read TGTGCCAGCAGTTACCAGCTAAGGCAACCCCTCCACTTT.